The clone carrying this T cell receptor (beta chain) was seen a handful of times. The entry originates in a study of human T cells and chemical hapten exposure. Stated time point: pre-sensitization, week 0. Described treatment: therapeutic diphenylcyclopropenone sensitization with weekly scalp DPC. TCRdb processed the RACE reads anew with MiXCR; each CDR3 protein has one entry. The sample has around 350,000 distinct CDR3 sequences; about 5% are singletons. Sequencing used whole blood, obtained in connection with sensitization to the hapten diphenylcyclopropenone (DPC). The sequence came from a woman aged 18-35 years with alopecia areata. Some clones in this sample may be carry-over from other donors' samples.

The CDR3 loop reads CASSLVDGVTDTQYF. The DNA of the CDR3 is TGTGCCAGCAGCTTGGTAGATGGGGTAACAGATACGCAGTATTTT. The J gene is TRBJ2-3, the V gene TRBV5-4, with D hard to call. V shed 0 bases and J shed 3 bases, with 11 bases lying between them. This CDR3 region has 15 residues. Germline lookup yields CDR1 SGHNT and CDR2 YYREEE (reference sequence).